This TCR beta chain was sequenced in a study of CD8 T cells in ankylosing spondylitis. Study observations and caveats: Among TCR beta sequences, a motif of under ten highly homologous variants appeared characteristic of ankylosing spondylitis blood.

Germline values: CDR1 SNHLY, CDR2 FYNNEI. CDR3 size: 15 residues. V was cut by 2 bases and J by 5 bases, with 12 bases left in between. There are a few counts of this clonotype. Its antigen is not identified. For TCR beta, libraries came from quantitative 5'-RACE with molecular barcodes. TCRdb itself ran the 5' RACE reads through MiXCR, one entry per CDR3 protein. Altogether around 130,000 distinct CDR3 sequences are present, 17% being singletons, with the ten largest covering approximately 30%. The sequence was collected from a male donor with ankylosing spondylitis. The sequenced sample consisted of blood, either unsorted or a sorted T cell fraction (not recorded which). V and J are TRBV2 and TRBJ1-4, with a possible D match to TRBD1 (5 bases). DNA for the CDR3: TGTGCCAGCAGTGAAAACGGGGCCGTAAATGAAAAACTGTTTTTT. Residues: CASSENGAVNEKLFF.